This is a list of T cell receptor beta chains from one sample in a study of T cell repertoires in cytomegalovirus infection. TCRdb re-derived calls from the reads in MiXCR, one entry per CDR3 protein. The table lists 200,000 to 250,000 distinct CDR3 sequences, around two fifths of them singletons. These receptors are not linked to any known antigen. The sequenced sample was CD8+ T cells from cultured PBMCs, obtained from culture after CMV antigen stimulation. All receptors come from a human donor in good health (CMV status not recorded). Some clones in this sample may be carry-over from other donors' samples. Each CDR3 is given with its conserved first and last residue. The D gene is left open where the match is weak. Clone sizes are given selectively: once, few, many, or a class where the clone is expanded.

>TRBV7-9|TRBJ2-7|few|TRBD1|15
CASSAPTGLSYEQYF
TGTGCCAGCAGCGCACCGACAGGGCTTTCCTACGAGCAGTACTTC
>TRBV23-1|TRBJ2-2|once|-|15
CASSQGSGGTGELFF
TGCGCCAGCAGTCAAGGATCGGGTGGCACCGGGGAGCTGTTTTTT
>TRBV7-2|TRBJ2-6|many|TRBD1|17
CASSFGQGSPGANVLTF
TGTGCCAGCAGCTTTGGACAGGGGAGCCCTGGGGCCAACGTCCTGACTTTC
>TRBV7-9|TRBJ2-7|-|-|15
CASSSGGSSVYEQYF
TGTGCCAGCAGCTCGGGCGGGTCCTCGGTCTACGAGCAGTACTTC
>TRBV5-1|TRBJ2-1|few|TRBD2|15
CASSFSAGEWDEQFF
TGCGCCAGCAGCTTTTCAGCGGGGGAATGGGATGAGCAGTTCTTC
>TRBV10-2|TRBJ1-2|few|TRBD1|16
CASSESRGGQGGGYTF
TGCGCCAGCAGTGAGTCGCGAGGGGGACAGGGTGGAGGCTACACCTTC
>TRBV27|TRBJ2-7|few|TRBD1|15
CASSSHRDRDYEQYF
TGTGCCAGCAGTTCCCACCGGGACAGAGATTACGAGCAGTACTTC
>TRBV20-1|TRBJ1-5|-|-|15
CSATRGLWEDQPQHF
TGCAGTGCCACGCGGGGGCTCTGGGAGGATCAGCCCCAGCATTTT
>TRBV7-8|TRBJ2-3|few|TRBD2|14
CASILAGETDTQYF
TGTGCCAGCATCCTCGCGGGAGAGACAGATACGCAGTATTTT
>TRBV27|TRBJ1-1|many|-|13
CASSLSRNTEAFF
TGTGCCAGCAGCTTATCACGGAACACTGAAGCTTTCTTT
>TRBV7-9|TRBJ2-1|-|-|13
CASSPPLNTEQFF
TGTGCCAGCAGCCCCCCACTAAATACTGAGCAGTTCTTC
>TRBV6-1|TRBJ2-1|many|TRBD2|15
CASNNPGTMYNEQFF
TGTGCCAGCAACAATCCCGGGACTATGTACAATGAGCAGTTCTTC
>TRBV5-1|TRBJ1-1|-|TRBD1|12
CASSLQGPEAFF
TGCGCCAGCAGCTTACAGGGGCCCGAAGCTTTCTTT
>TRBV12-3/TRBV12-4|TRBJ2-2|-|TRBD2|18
CASRTSETIDGHTGELFF
TGTGCCAGCAGAACTAGCGAGACTATCGACGGGCACACCGGGGAGCTGTTTTTT
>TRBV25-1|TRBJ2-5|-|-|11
CASSEVETQYF
TGTGCCAGCAGTGAGGTAGAGACCCAGTACTTC
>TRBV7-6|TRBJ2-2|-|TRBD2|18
CASSIRRLAGARDGELFF
TGTGCCAGCAGCATCCGGCGGCTAGCGGGGGCTCGGGACGGGGAGCTGTTTTTT
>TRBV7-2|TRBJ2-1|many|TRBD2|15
CASSGTSGGLGEQFF
TGTGCCAGCAGCGGGACTAGCGGGGGATTGGGTGAGCAGTTCTTC
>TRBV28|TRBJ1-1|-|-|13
CASSTRGNTEAFF
TGTGCCAGCAGTACCCGAGGGAACACTGAAGCTTTCTTT
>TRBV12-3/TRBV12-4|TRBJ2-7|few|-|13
CASSFRPAYEQYF
TGTGCCAGCAGTTTCCGCCCAGCCTACGAGCAGTACTTC
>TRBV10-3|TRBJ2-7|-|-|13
CAISELITYEQYF
TGTGCCATCAGTGAGCTTATAACCTACGAGCAGTACTTC
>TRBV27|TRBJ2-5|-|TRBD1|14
CASGNGTAQETQYF
TGTGCCAGCGGGAACGGGACAGCCCAAGAGACCCAGTACTTC
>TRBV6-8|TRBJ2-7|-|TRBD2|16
CASTDQTSGRAYEQYF
TGTGCCAGCACCGACCAGACTAGCGGAAGAGCCTACGAGCAGTACTTC
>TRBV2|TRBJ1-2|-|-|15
CASKDSLSPWGGHSF
TGTGCCAGCAAGGACAGCCTATCCCCCTGGGGAGGCCACAGCTTC
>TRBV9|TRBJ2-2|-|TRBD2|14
CASSLGGAAGELFF
TGTGCCAGCAGCCTGGGAGGGGCGGCCGGGGAGCTGTTTTTT
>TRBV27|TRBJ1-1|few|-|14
CASSPTAMNTEAFF
TGTGCCAGCAGCCCGACGGCGATGAACACTGAAGCTTTCTTT
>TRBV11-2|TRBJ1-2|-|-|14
CASGAQTVSYGYTF
TGTGCCAGCGGCGCTCAGACAGTTTCCTATGGCTACACCTTC
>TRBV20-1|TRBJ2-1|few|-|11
CSAAQGHEQFF
TGCAGTGCTGCCCAGGGACATGAGCAGTTCTTC
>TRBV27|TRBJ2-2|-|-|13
CASSLSGHGELFF
TGTGCCAGCAGTTTAAGCGGGCACGGGGAGCTGTTTTTT
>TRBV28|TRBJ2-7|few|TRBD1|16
CASSGDMGTVSYEQYF
TGTGCCAGCAGTGGAGATATGGGGACAGTTTCCTACGAGCAGTACTTC
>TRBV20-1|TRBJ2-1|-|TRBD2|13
CSARDGGAGEQFF
TGCAGTGCTAGAGACGGGGGGGCAGGTGAGCAGTTCTTC
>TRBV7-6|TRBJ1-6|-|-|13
CASRDEQKFLLHF
TGTGCCAGCAGGGATGAACAGAAGTTCTTACTCCACTTT
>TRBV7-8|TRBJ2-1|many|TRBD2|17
CASSLEYGGGAGNEQFF
TGTGCCAGCAGCTTAGAATATGGCGGGGGGGCGGGCAATGAGCAGTTCTTC